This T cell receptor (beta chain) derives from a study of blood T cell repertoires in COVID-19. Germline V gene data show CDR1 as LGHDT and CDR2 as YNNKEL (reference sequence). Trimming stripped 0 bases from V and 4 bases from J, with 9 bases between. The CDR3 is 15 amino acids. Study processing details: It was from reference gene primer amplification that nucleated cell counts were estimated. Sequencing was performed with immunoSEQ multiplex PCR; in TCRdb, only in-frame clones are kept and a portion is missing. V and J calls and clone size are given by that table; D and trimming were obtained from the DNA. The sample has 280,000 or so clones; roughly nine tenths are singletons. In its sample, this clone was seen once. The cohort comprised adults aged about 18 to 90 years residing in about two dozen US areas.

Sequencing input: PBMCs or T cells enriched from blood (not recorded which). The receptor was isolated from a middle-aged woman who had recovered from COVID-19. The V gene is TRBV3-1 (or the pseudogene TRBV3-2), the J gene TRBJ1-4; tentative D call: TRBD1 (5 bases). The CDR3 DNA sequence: TGTGCCAGCAGCCAAGACAGGGCTAGTAATGAAAAACTGTTTTTT. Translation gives CASSQDRASNEKLFF.